Below, 13 T cell receptor beta chains from the same sample are listed, as sequenced in a study of human T cells and chemical hapten exposure. TCRdb re-derived calls from the RACE reads in MiXCR, one entry per CDR3 protein. The repertoire holds some 90,000 distinct CDR3 sequences, over 6.5% seen once, with 2.5% to 3% in the top ten. Time point of the sample: pre-sensitization, week 0. Described treatment: therapeutic diphenylcyclopropenone sensitization with weekly scalp DPC. The sequences come from whole blood, collected in connection with sensitization to the hapten diphenylcyclopropenone (DPC). These receptor sequences come from a man between 35 and 55 years old with alopecia areata. Some clones in this sample may be carry-over from other donors' samples.

This clonotype came up a few times. The V call is TRBV4-2, the J call TRBJ1-2; no firm D call. This CDR3 comprises 14 residues. Germline V lookup: CDR1 LGHNA, CDR2 YNFKEQ. V lost 0 bases, J lost 8 bases, and 13 bases lay in between. The CDR3 DNA reads as TGTGCCAGCAGCCAAGAGTCGGGCGGCCTAGGCTACACCTTC. This encodes CASSQESGGLGYTF.

This clonotype was detected only a few times. The V gene is TRBV6-2 or TRBV6-3, the J gene TRBJ2-2, with 10 bases that match TRBD2. Germline CDR1 and CDR2: MNHEY and SVGEGT. J lost 4 bases, V lost 6 bases, and 8 bases had no gene match. CDR3 length: 16 amino acids. The CDR3: CASSLLVAGGTGELFF. As DNA, the CDR3 is TGTGCCAGCAGCCTACTCGTAGCGGGAGGCACCGGGGAGCTGTTTTTT.

This clonotype was seen ten or more times. The gene calls are TRBV25-1 and TRBJ1-6; a possible D gene is TRBD1 (5 bases). The CDR3 extends over 14 amino acids. V lost 7 bases and J lost 4, with 11 bases in between. CDR1 MGHDK and CDR2 SYGVNS come from the germline V gene. In DNA, the CDR3 is TGTGCCAGCATGGAGCGACAGTATAATTCACCCCTCCACTTT. Amino acid sequence: CASMERQYNSPLHF.

This clonotype was found many times. The chain joins TRBV29-1 to TRBJ1-1; TRBD1 might be the D (5 bases). This CDR3 comprises 12 residues. CDR1 is SQVTM and CDR2 is ANQGSEA in the germline V gene. V gave up 2 bases and J gave up 4 bases, with 8 bases separating them. CDR3: CSVEWGSTEAFF. In DNA form, the CDR3 reads TGCAGCGTTGAATGGGGGAGCACTGAAGCTTTCTTT.

This clonotype was found many times. The rearrangement joins TRBV4-1 to TRBJ2-4, with D perhaps matching TRBD1 or TRBD2 (5 bases each). Trimming cost V 5 bases and J 0 bases, with 8 bases left between them. This CDR3 is built from 14 residues. CDR1 MGHRA and CDR2 YSYEKL come from the germline V gene. The CDR3 DNA is TGCGCCAGCAGCACAGGACTAGCCAAAAACATTCAGTACTTC. Its translation is CASSTGLAKNIQYF.

The genes are TRBV12-3 or TRBV12-4 and TRBJ2-2; 8 bases map to TRBD1. V lost 6 bases to trimming and J lost 1 base; unmatched junction nucleotides: 4. The CDR3 loop spans 15 amino acids. The CDR3 DNA reads as TGTGCCAGCAGCGGACAGGGAGTGAACACCGGGGAGCTGTTTTTT. Translating gives CASSGQGVNTGELFF.

This clonotype was seen ten or more times. The V gene is TRBV2, the J gene TRBJ2-3; the match to TRBD1 covers 8 bases. The germline gives CDR1 SNHLY, CDR2 FYNNEI. V lost 6 bases to trimming and J lost 4 bases; unmatched junction nucleotides: 3. The CDR3 totals 13 residues. This CDR3 reads CASRRTGPDTQYF. CDR3 nucleotides: TGTGCCAGCAGACGGACAGGGCCAGATACGCAGTATTTT.

This clonotype was counted at least ten times. V usage is TRBV7-8 and J usage is TRBJ2-7; the D is unclear. The CDR3 runs to 17 residues. Germline V gene lookup returns CDR1 SGHVS and CDR2 FQNEAQ. Between the trimmed V and J ends, which lost 1 base and 2 bases, there was a span of 18 bases. In DNA form, the CDR3 reads TGTGCCAGCAGCTTAGTGAGCAGAATCTCTGACCCCTACGAGCAGTACTTC. Translated: CASSLVSRISDPYEQYF.

This clonotype occurred a few times. J is TRBJ2-3 and V is TRBV24-1; 11 bases fit TRBD2. The CDR3 runs to 16 residues. Germline CDR1 KGHDR, CDR2 SFDVKD. J was trimmed by 5 bases and V by 1 base; bases with no gene match: 4. The chain's CDR3 is CATSDFPSGRLDTQYF. Written as DNA, the CDR3 is TGTGCCACCAGTGATTTCCCTAGCGGGAGGCTAGATACGCAGTATTTT.

The chain carries TRBV2 and TRBJ1-3, with D unclear. This CDR3 spans 15 amino acids. Trimming left V 3 bases short and J 3 bases short, with 12 bases between. Germline CDR1 SNHLY, CDR2 FYNNEI. The CDR3 DNA follows: TGTGCCAGCAGTGAGTGGGCGGGAATTGGAAACACCATATATTTT. Its translation: CASSEWAGIGNTIYF.

This clonotype was observed a handful of times. The chain recombines TRBV18 with TRBJ2-7; 9 bases fit TRBD2. The CDR3 runs 14 residues. V lost 2 bases, J lost 4 bases, and 3 bases stayed unmatched. In germline, CDR1 is KGHSH, CDR2 LQKENI. DNA of the CDR3: TGTGCCAGCTCACCAGAGGCGGGAGGGTACGAGCAGTACTTC. Protein: CASSPEAGGYEQYF.

The V call is TRBV6-1, the J call TRBJ2-1, with TRBD2 as a possible D gene (6 bases). Trimming pared 2 bases from V and 12 bases from J, leaving 17 bases between. Germline V gene sequence: CDR1 MNHNS, CDR2 SASEGT. The CDR3 contains 14 residues. CDR3 coding DNA: TGTGCCAGCAGTGAAAATAGCGGCCCCTTCAGGCAGTTCTTC. It encodes CASSENSGPFRQFF.

This clonotype showed up many times. The chain carries TRBV6-2 or TRBV6-3 and TRBJ1-5; 8 positions agree with TRBD1. The CDR3 has 17 amino acids. The ends lost 7 bases at V and 0 bases at J; junction bases unmatched: 11. Germline CDR1 reads MNHEY; CDR2 reads SVGEGT. The CDR3 sequence is CASTEDRDLFSNQPQHF. The CDR3 DNA reads TGTGCCAGCACCGAGGACAGGGATCTCTTTAGCAATCAGCCCCAGCATTTT.